A selection of T cell receptor beta chains follows, all from one sample in a study of shared clonotypes between healthy human individuals. TCRdb keeps only in-frame clones here, not all; method: immunoSEQ multiplex PCR. The data hold around 510,000 clones, with more than 95% observed a single time. The sequencing input was naive CD4+ T cells sorted from blood. These receptors were collected from a woman aged 25 to 39 in good health. Each CDR3 is given with its conserved first and last residue. A D gene is named only where the DNA matches it firmly. Size is stated for part of the rows, as once, few or many counts, or as a class when the clone is expanded.

TRBV4-1	NA	TRBJ2-7	TRBD2	18	CASSQYGLAGGLFYEQYF	TGCGCCAGCAGCCAGTATGGACTAGCGGGAGGCCTTTTCTACGAGCAGTACTTC
TRBV6-1	NA	TRBJ1-4	NA	16	CASSETSGFTNEKLFF	TGTGCCAGCAGTGAAACCTCAGGGTTTACTAATGAAAAACTGTTTTTT
TRBV9	NA	TRBJ2-2	NA	15	CASSVDGRGTGELFF	TGTGCCAGCAGCGTAGACGGGAGAGGCACCGGGGAGCTGTTTTTT
TRBV28	NA	TRBJ2-5	NA	14	CASSLGEQQETQYF	TGTGCCAGCAGTTTGGGCGAGCAGCAAGAGACCCAGTACTTC
TRBV2	NA	TRBJ2-5	NA	15	CASSEGQGRIQTQYF	TGTGCCAGCAGTGAGGGCCAGGGAAGAATACAGACCCAGTACTTC
TRBV19	NA	TRBJ1-5	NA	13	CASSSTSNQPQHF	TGTGCCAGTAGTAGCACTAGCAATCAGCCCCAGCATTTT
TRBV28	NA	TRBJ1-1	NA	17	CASSSKGQGLGGTEAFF	TGTGCCAGCAGTTCAAAGGGTCAGGGGCTCGGGGGCACTGAAGCTTTCTTT
TRBV30	NA	TRBJ2-2	NA	12	CAWSGRRGELFF	TGTGCCTGGAGTGGCCGGCGCGGGGAGCTGTTTTTT
TRBV7-9	NA	TRBJ1-6	NA	13	CASSLDGNSPLHF	TGTGCCAGCAGCTTAGACGGGAATTCACCCCTCCACTTT
TRBV15	NA	TRBJ2-7	TRBD1	16	CATSRDRDRSFYEQYF	TGTGCCACCAGCAGGGACCGGGACAGGTCCTTCTACGAGCAGTACTTC
TRBV6-5	few	TRBJ1-1	NA	13	CASSYGGNTEAFF	TGTGCCAGCAGTTACGGGGGAAACACTGAAGCTTTCTTT
TRBV28	NA	TRBJ1-5	TRBD1	15	CASSLQQGPHQPQHF	TGTGCCAGCAGTTTACAACAGGGGCCTCATCAGCCCCAGCATTTT
TRBV6-4	NA	TRBJ2-3	TRBD2	15	CASKARGGSADTQYF	TGTGCCAGCAAGGCGAGGGGCGGGAGCGCAGATACGCAGTATTTT
TRBV5-1	once	TRBJ2-7	TRBD1	14	CASSPGQGAYEQYF	TGCGCCAGCAGCCCAGGACAGGGGGCTTACGAGCAGTACTTC
TRBV7-2	NA	TRBJ1-2	NA	12	CASSLNPWGYTF	TGTGCCAGCAGCTTAAACCCGTGGGGCTACACCTTC